Presented here are 27 T cell receptor beta chains from one specimen sequenced in a study of early T cells in non-severe SARS-CoV-2 infection. Each CDR3 protein is one row after TCRdb ran MiXCR on the 5' RACE reads. The sample yields more than 95,000 distinct CDR3 sequences, 9.5% to 12% seen once. The sample in question was whole blood, obtained at baseline. These receptor sequences come from an adult who was a healthcare worker with PCR-confirmed SARS-CoV-2 infection or an uninfected control (not recorded which).

This clonotype was seen at least ten times. This chain joins TRBV9 and TRBJ1-1; tentatively, D is TRBD1 (5 bases). The CDR3 is made up of 13 amino acids. V was clipped by 6 bases and J by 8 bases, with 17 bases between them. Germline assignment: CDR1 SGDLS and CDR2 YYNGEE. The CDR3 region has the DNA TGTGCCAGCAACTGGCAGGGCCTGGGAGAAGCTTTCTTT. Protein: CASNWQGLGEAFF.

This clonotype was seen at least ten times. The rearrangement joins TRBV7-8 to TRBJ2-7; 7 bases are shared with TRBD2. Losses at the gene ends were 3 bases for V and 1 base for J; bases not matched to a gene: 3. Germline-derived CDR1 and CDR2 are SGHVS and FQNEAQ. The CDR3 spans 14 residues. This CDR3 reads CASSLSGGSYEQYF. The CDR3 nucleotides are TGTGCCAGCAGCTTGTCGGGGGGTTCCTACGAGCAGTACTTC.

The chain combines TRBV2 with TRBJ2-3, with a weak D call TRBD2 (6 bases). The length of the CDR3 is 15 residues. V lost 1 base to trimming and J lost 6 bases, with 14 bases between them. Germline V CDR1 and CDR2: SNHLY, FYNNEI. CDR3 in DNA: TGTGCCAGCAGTGAAGGTCCGAGGAGGGAGGATACGCAGTATTTT. As protein: CASSEGPRREDTQYF.

This clonotype was counted only a few times. The chain employs TRBV6-6 and TRBJ2-4; 10 bases line up with TRBD2. The J segment lost 0 bases and the V segment lost 4 bases, leaving 6 bases of the junction unmatched. Germline CDR1 reads MNHNY; CDR2 reads SVGAGI (reference sequence). The CDR3 has 17 residues. The CDR3 DNA sequence: TGTGCCAGCAGTTTCCCTAGCGGGGGACTAGCCAAAAACATTCAGTACTTC. Translating it yields CASSFPSGGLAKNIQYF.

The V gene is TRBV24-1, the J gene TRBJ1-5; D gene unclear. The CDR3 totals 12 residues. Germline V gene data show CDR1 as KGHDR and CDR2 as SFDVKD. Trimming removed 2 bases at V and 6 bases at J, with 4 bases between. CDR3 amino acids: CATSDSGQPQHF. Written as DNA, the CDR3 is TGTGCCACCAGTGATTCTGGTCAGCCCCAGCATTTT.

The chain links TRBV29-1 to TRBJ2-5; 12 bases map to TRBD2. Trimming at V came to 6 bases and at J to 5 bases, leaving 7 bases not matched to a gene. CDR3 length: 14 residues. Germline V gives CDR1 SQVTM, CDR2 ANQGSEA. CDR3 nucleotides: TGCAGCGTCGGACTAGCGGGACTTAGGGAGACCCAGTACTTC. Translating it yields CSVGLAGLRETQYF.

This clonotype was counted only a few times. The rearrangement uses TRBV5-1 and TRBJ2-3; unclear D gene. Germline CDR1 and CDR2: SGHRS and YFSETQ. The CDR3 has 13 residues. Trimming removed 0 bases from V and 5 bases from J, with 7 bases in between. This chain's CDR3 is CASSLGGVDTQYF. The CDR3 bases are TGCGCCAGCAGCTTGGGCGGCGTAGATACGCAGTATTTT.

This clonotype was detected only a few times. J is TRBJ2-3 and V is TRBV7-2; 14 bases are a match to TRBD2. Germline CDR1 and CDR2: SGHTA and FQGNSA. V shed 5 bases, J shed 2 bases, and the junction held 6 bases outside the gene matches. There are 17 residues in the CDR3. CDR3 sequence (DNA): TGTGCCAGCAGCCCGCGGACTAGCGGGGGGTTCACAGATACGCAGTATTTT. Amino acid sequence: CASSPRTSGGFTDTQYF. Combining the CDR3 with reference TRBV7-2 and TRBJ2-3 gives the whole variable domain GAGVSQSPSNKVTEKGKDVELRCDPISGHTALYWYRQSLGQGLEFLIYFQGNSAPDKSGLPSDRFSAERTGGSVSTLTIQRTQQEDSAVYLCASSPRTSGGFTDTQYFGPGTRLTVL.

This clonotype was seen repeatedly, ten times or more. This chain joins TRBV23-1 and TRBJ2-3; D remains ambiguous. TRBV23-1 is placed among ORFs of uncertain function. Trimming removed 3 bases at V and 10 bases at J, with 5 bases between. The CDR3 has 10 amino acids. The CDR3 sequence: CASSHPPQYF. The CDR3 DNA is TGCGCCAGCAGTCATCCCCCGCAGTATTTT.

The CDR3 DNA reads TGTGCCAGCAGTCCTGTCGGGGGGCCCGGGAACATTCAGTACTTC. It encodes CASSPVGGPGNIQYF. The chain is built from TRBV6-1 and TRBJ2-4; TRBD2 is a possible D gene (7 bases). V lost 5 bases to trimming and J lost 7 bases, with 18 bases between them. The CDR3 extends over 15 amino acids. Germline V lookup: CDR1 MNHNS, CDR2 SASEGT.

The V and J genes are TRBV5-1 and TRBJ2-7; 11 positions match TRBD1. Unmatched junction bases numbered 12, after V lost 3 bases and J lost 7 bases. The CDR3 sequence is 16 residues long. In germline, CDR1 is SGHRS, CDR2 YFSETQ. The CDR3 region has the DNA TGCGCCAGCAGCTCAAGGACAGGGGGCGGAAGAGGTGAGCAGTACTTC. This gives the protein CASSSRTGGGRGEQYF.

This clonotype was recorded many times. This rearrangement joins TRBV6-5 to TRBJ1-5; TRBD1 is a possible D gene (5 bases). V was clipped by 2 bases and J by 6 bases, with 8 bases between them. CDR3 length: 13 amino acids. CDR1 is MNHEY, CDR2 SVGAGI, per germline. This chain's CDR3 is CASSYGALQPQHF. The CDR3, as DNA: TGTGCCAGCAGTTACGGGGCCCTTCAGCCCCAGCATTTT.

The table lists this clonotype with many counts. The rearrangement links TRBV3-1 to TRBJ1-1; no definite D call. Germline values: CDR1 LGHDT, CDR2 YNNKEL (reference sequence). This CDR3 region has 15 residues. V was pared by 1 base and J by 0 bases, with 9 bases between. The chain's CDR3 is CASSQVGSLNTEAFF. The CDR3 coding sequence is TGTGCCAGCAGCCAAGTGGGCAGCCTGAACACTGAAGCTTTCTTT.

On this clonotype: One end of the junction fails to match germline, which may point to a read error. This chain uses TRBV3-1 with TRBJ2-3; weak D call: TRBD1 (5 bases). Looked up from germline, CDR1 is LGHDT and CDR2 is YNNKEL (reference sequence). The CDR3 covers 13 residues. The CDR3 DNA is TGTGCCAGCAGCCCACATGGGGCAGATACGCTGTATTTT. Residues: CASSPHGADTLYF.

The chain links TRBV11-2 to TRBJ1-1, with D uncertain. Looked up from germline, CDR1 is SGHAT and CDR2 is FQNNGV. V was trimmed by 4 bases and J by 1 base, leaving 16 bases between them. CDR3 length equals 16 residues. CDR3 region: CASSSLGVLTNTEAFF. CDR3 DNA sequence: TGTGCCAGCAGCTCCCTAGGTGTCCTGACGAACACTGAAGCTTTCTTT. Filled out from reference TRBV11-2 and TRBJ1-1, the complete variable domain reads EAGVAQSPRYKIIEKRQSVAFWCNPISGHATLYWYQQILGQGPKLLIQFQNNGVVDDSQLPKDRFSAERLKGVDSTLKIQPAKLEDSAVYLCASSSLGVLTNTEAFFGQGTRLTVV.

The chain uses TRBV3-1 and TRBJ2-7, with a weak D call TRBD2 (5 bases). The CDR3 sequence is 16 residues long. Looked up from germline, CDR1 is LGHDT and CDR2 is YNNKEL (reference sequence). V lost 3 bases and J 1 base, leaving 16 bases between the germline ends. CDR3 nucleotides: TGTGCCAGCAGCCACGCCCCCTTTGGGAGATCCTACGAGCAGTACTTC. The encoded protein is CASSHAPFGRSYEQYF.

This clonotype turned up a few times. The chain couples TRBV5-5 to TRBJ2-2; possibly TRBD2 for D (6 bases). Trimming cost V 4 bases and J 4 bases, with 17 bases left between them. CDR3 length: 16 amino acids. Germline V CDR1 and CDR2: SGHKS, YYEKEE (reference sequence). For the CDR3, the DNA is TGTGCCAGCAGCCCGGGAGTAGCCTTTGCCACCGGGGAGCTGTTTTTT. Translated, it gives CASSPGVAFATGELFF. The entire variable domain, with the rest obtained from reference TRBV5-5 and TRBJ2-2, is as follows: DAGVTQSPTHLIKTRGQQVTLRCSPISGHKSVSWYQQVLGQGPQFIFQYYEKEERGRGNFPDRFSARQFPNYSSELNVNALLLGDSALYLCASSPGVAFATGELFFGEGSRLTVL.

The table lists this clonotype with many counts. The V and J genes are TRBV10-3 and TRBJ1-6; D ambiguous. Per the germline V gene, CDR1 is ENHRY and CDR2 is SYGVKD. V gave up 6 bases and J gave up 9 bases, with 15 bases separating them. This CDR3 contains 14 residues. The CDR3, as DNA: TGTGCCATCAGGACACTCGACATAGGTTCACCCCTCCACTTT. Protein product: CAIRTLDIGSPLHF.

This clonotype was seen many times. V is TRBV6-5 and J is TRBJ1-3; D might be TRBD1 (6 bases). CDR3 length equals 15 residues. V was pared by 5 bases and J by 0 bases, with 11 bases between. Germline-derived CDR1 and CDR2 are MNHEY and SVGAGI. The CDR3 loop reads CASSTRQDSGNTIYF. The CDR3 DNA follows: TGTGCCAGCAGTACTCGACAGGACTCTGGAAACACCATATATTTT.

This clonotype has a handful of counts. The gene calls are TRBV29-1 and TRBJ2-3; D is uncertain. The CDR3 is 8 residues long. Per germline, CDR1 SQVTM and CDR2 ANQGSEA. Here the CDR3 reads CGTDTQYF. Here the CDR3 DNA reads TGCGGCACAGATACGCAGTATTTT.

This clonotype appeared many times. CDR3 loop: CASSERVGTGSLYEQYF. Written as DNA, the CDR3 is TGCGCCAGCAGTGAGAGAGTCGGTACCGGGAGCCTCTACGAGCAGTACTTC. The genes are TRBV10-2 and TRBJ2-7; tentatively, D is TRBD2 (6 bases). The CDR3 covers 17 residues. Trimming took off 2 bases at V and 3 bases at J, with 20 bases between the two ends. Germline assignment: CDR1 WSHSY and CDR2 SAAADI.

There are a few counts of this clonotype. The V gene is TRBV24-1, the J gene TRBJ1-2; 9 bases fit TRBD1. Germline V gives CDR1 KGHDR, CDR2 SFDVKD. Unmatched junction bases numbered 6, after V lost 4 bases and J lost 4 bases. The CDR3 contains 15 residues. The CDR3 nucleotides are TGTGCCACCAGTGAACCGGGACAGGGTTCCTATGGCTACACCTTC. The encoded protein is CATSEPGQGSYGYTF.

The CDR3 reads CASSSSGVYNEQFF. The CDR3 region has the DNA TGCGCCAGCAGCTCTAGCGGGGTCTACAATGAGCAGTTCTTC. This chain joins TRBV5-1 and TRBJ2-1; TRBD2 matches at 9 bases. The V gene end was trimmed by 3 bases and the J gene end by 3 bases; junction bases not matched to a gene: 1. Germline values: CDR1 SGHRS, CDR2 YFSETQ. The CDR3 runs to 14 residues.

J is TRBJ2-3 and V is TRBV14, with 7 bases aligning to TRBD1. The V segment lost 1 base and the J segment 2 bases; nucleotides outside the gene matches: 3. This CDR3 region has 15 residues. The germline V gene has CDR1 SGHDN and CDR2 FVKESK. The CDR3 sequence is CASSQVRGLTDTQYF. Written as DNA, the CDR3 is TGTGCCAGCAGCCAAGTAAGGGGGCTCACAGATACGCAGTATTTT.

V and J are TRBV4-2 and TRBJ2-2; no firm D call. Germline V CDR1 and CDR2: LGHNA, YNFKEQ. With 4 bases removed from V and 3 bases from J, the gap between germline ends came to 12 bases. The CDR3 runs to 15 residues. In nucleotides, the CDR3 is TGTGCCAGCAGCCCCATAGGAGTTGACACCGGGGAGCTGTTTTTT. Encoded protein: CASSPIGVDTGELFF.

In its sample, this clonotype was seen a few times. The chain links TRBV10-3 to TRBJ1-4; D is perhaps TRBD1 (6 bases). Germline values: CDR1 ENHRY, CDR2 SYGVKD. CDR3 length: 12 residues. V dropped 11 bases and J dropped 9 bases, with 16 bases sitting between them. CDR3 protein: CAPRGGPKKLFF. The CDR3 DNA is TGTGCCCCAAGGGGGGGTCCAAAAAAACTGTTTTTT.

The rearrangement links TRBV6-2 or TRBV6-3 to TRBJ2-1; possible D gene TRBD2, 5 bases. CDR1 and CDR2 from the germline V gene are MNHEY and SVGEGT. The CDR3 is made up of 13 amino acids. The ends were cut back, 1 base at V and 8 bases at J, with 9 bases in the middle. CDR3 region: CASSYLRVDEQFF. In DNA, the CDR3 is TGTGCCAGCAGTTACTTGAGGGTGGATGAGCAGTTCTTC.